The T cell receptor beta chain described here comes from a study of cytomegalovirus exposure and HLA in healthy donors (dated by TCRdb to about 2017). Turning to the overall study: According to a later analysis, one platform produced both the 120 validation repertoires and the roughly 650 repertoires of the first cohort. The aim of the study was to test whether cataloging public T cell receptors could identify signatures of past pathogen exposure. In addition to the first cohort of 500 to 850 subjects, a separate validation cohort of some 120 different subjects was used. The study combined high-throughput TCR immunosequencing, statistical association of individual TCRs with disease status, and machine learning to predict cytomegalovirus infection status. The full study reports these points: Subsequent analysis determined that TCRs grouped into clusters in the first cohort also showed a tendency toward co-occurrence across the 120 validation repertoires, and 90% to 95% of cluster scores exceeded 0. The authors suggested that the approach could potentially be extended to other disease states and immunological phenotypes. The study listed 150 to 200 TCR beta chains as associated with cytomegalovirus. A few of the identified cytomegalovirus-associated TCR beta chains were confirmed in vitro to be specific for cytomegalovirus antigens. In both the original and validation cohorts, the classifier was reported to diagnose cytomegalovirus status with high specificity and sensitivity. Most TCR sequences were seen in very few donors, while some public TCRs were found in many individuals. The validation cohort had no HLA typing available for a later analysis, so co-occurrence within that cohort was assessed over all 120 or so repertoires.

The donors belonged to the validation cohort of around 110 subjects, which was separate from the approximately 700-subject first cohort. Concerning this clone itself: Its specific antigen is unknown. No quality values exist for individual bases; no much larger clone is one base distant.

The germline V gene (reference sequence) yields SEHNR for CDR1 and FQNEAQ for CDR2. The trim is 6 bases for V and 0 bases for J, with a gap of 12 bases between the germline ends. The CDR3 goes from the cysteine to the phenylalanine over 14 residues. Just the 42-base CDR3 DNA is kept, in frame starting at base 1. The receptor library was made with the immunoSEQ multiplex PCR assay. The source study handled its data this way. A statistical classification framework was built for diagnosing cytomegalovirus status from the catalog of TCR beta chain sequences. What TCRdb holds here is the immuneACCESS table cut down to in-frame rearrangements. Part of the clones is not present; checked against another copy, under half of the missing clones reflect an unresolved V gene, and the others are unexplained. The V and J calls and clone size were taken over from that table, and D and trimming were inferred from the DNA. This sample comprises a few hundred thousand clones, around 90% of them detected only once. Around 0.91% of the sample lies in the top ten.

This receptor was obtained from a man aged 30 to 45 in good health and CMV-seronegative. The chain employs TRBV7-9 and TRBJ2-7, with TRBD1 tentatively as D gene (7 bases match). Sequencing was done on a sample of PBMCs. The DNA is TGTGCCAGCAGTAACAGGGGACTCTCCTACGAGCAGTACTTC. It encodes CASSNRGLSYEQYF.